This T cell receptor beta chain was documented in a study of T cell repertoires in cytomegalovirus infection. Study summary: A matching HLA type, together with CMV infection, was signaled by public TCR beta signatures. Overall study results and limits: The ex vivo response was dominated by HLA-C-restricted CMV-specific TCR beta clonotypes.

TCRdb reanalysed the reads using MiXCR and keeps one entry per CDR3 protein. The table includes 110,000 or so distinct CDR3 sequences, over 30% detected once. This clonotype showed up just a few times. Its antigen is unknown. Trimming pared 0 bases from V and 5 bases from J, leaving 11 bases between. This CDR3 contains 14 residues. Germline V gives CDR1 DFQATT, CDR2 SNEGSKA (reference sequence). The receptor comes from a human donor in good health (CMV status not recorded). Some clones in this sample may be carry-over from other donors' samples. The chain links TRBV20-1 to TRBJ1-5; a possible D gene is TRBD1 (5 bases). The sample was CD8+ T cells from cultured PBMCs, taken from culture after CMV antigen stimulation. CDR3 sequence reads: CSARDRENYQPQHF. In DNA, the CDR3 is TGCAGTGCTAGAGACAGGGAGAACTATCAGCCCCAGCATTTT.